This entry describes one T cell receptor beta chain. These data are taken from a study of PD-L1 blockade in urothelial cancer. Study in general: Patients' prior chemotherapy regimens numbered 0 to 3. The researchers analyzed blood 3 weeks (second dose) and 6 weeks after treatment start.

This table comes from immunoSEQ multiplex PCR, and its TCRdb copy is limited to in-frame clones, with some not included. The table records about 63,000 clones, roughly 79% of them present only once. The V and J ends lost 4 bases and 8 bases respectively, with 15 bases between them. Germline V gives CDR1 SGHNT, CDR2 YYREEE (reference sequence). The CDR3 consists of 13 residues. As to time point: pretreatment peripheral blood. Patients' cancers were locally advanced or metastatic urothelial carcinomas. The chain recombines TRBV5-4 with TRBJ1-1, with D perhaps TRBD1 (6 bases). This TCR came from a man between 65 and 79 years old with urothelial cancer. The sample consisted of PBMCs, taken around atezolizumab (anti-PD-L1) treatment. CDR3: CASSPQQGIEAFF. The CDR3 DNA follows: TGTGCCAGCAGCCCACAACAGGGTATAGAAGCTTTCTTT.